These T cell receptor beta chains were read from a single sample in a study of Ad26.COV2.S vaccination and SARS-CoV-2 variants. The data were produced by immunoSEQ multiplex PCR, yet TCRdb's version contains in-frame clones alone and is incomplete. Of about 260,000 clones listed, 87% are singletons. The source was peripheral blood, collected in a trial of Ad26.COV2.S vaccine versus placebo. The receptor set was obtained from a person aged 18-65 years who received the Ad26.COV2.S COVID-19 vaccine or a placebo. CDR3s include the opening cysteine and the closing phenylalanine or tryptophan. The order of the fields is CDR3 protein, CDR3 DNA, clone size, D gene, J gene, V gene. A D gene is named only where the DNA matches it firmly. The size field is filled for only some rows; it gives once, few, many or a size class.

CASSPRGAVRLAGEGTDTQYF	TGTGCCAGCAGCCCTCGCGGAGCGGTAAGACTAGCGGGAGAGGGCACAGATACGCAGTATTTT	-	TRBD2	TRBJ2-3	TRBV9
CASSTLSTSGVSTQYF	TGTGCCAGTAGCACCCTCTCGACTAGCGGGGTGAGCACCCAGTACTTC	-	TRBD2	TRBJ2-5	TRBV19
CSGPRGSSYNSPLHF	TGCAGCGGCCCCCGAGGGAGCTCCTATAATTCACCCCTCCACTTT	-	-	TRBJ1-6	TRBV29-1
CASSGLAGVEETQYF	TGTGCCAGCAGTGGGCTAGCGGGAGTGGAAGAGACCCAGTACTTC	-	TRBD2	TRBJ2-5	TRBV14
CASSKGLAGYNEQFF	TGTGCCAGCTCCAAAGGACTAGCGGGGTACAATGAGCAGTTCTTC	-	TRBD2	TRBJ2-1	TRBV11-2
CASRVNHRGNTEAFF	TGTGCCAGCAGAGTTAACCACAGGGGGAACACTGAAGCTTTCTTT	-	TRBD1	TRBJ1-1	TRBV7-2
CASSYQNTDTQYF	TGTGCCAGCAGTTACCAAAACACAGATACGCAGTATTTT	-	-	TRBJ2-3	TRBV6-2/TRBV6-3
CASTLAGTGGNQPQHF	TGTGCCAGCACGCTCGCCGGGACAGGTGGCAATCAGCCCCAGCATTTT	-	TRBD1	TRBJ1-5	TRBV5-6
CASSLAPSGGETQYF	TGTGCCAGCAGCTTGGCACCTAGCGGGGGGGAGACCCAGTACTTC	-	TRBD2	TRBJ2-5	TRBV5-6
CATSDGTASFEQFF	TGTGCCACCAGTGATGGGACGGCAAGTTTTGAGCAGTTCTTC	-	-	TRBJ2-1	TRBV24-1
CSAPDSYEQYF	TGCAGTGCTCCGGACTCCTACGAACAGTACTTC	once	-	TRBJ2-7	TRBV20-1
CASSLRGGMEDTQYF	TGTGCCAGCAGCCTCAGGGGGGGAATGGAAGATACGCAGTATTTT	-	-	TRBJ2-3	TRBV9
CASSFLAGDDEQFF	TGTGCCAGCAGCTTCTTAGCGGGAGATGATGAGCAGTTCTTC	-	TRBD2	TRBJ2-1	TRBV5-4
CASSGGDSTDTQYF	TGTGCCAGCAGCGGTGGGGACAGCACAGATACGCAGTATTTT	-	-	TRBJ2-3	TRBV25-1
CASSHDGPGRRNEKLFF	TGCGCCAGCAGCCATGATGGACCGGGACGGAGAAATGAAAAACTGTTTTTT	-	-	TRBJ1-4	TRBV4-1
CASSLASNYGYTF	TGTGCCAGCAGCTTAGCCAGTAACTATGGCTACACCTTC	few	-	TRBJ1-2	TRBV11-1
CATSRVQRRGELFF	TGTGCCACCAGCAGAGTTCAAAGGAGAGGGGAGCTGTTTTTT	-	-	TRBJ2-2	TRBV15
CASNIGQRSNYGYTF	TGTGCCAGCAACATCGGACAGAGAAGTAACTATGGCTACACCTTC	-	-	TRBJ1-2	TRBV5-8
CASSQTPPLVYSTDTQYF	TGCGCCAGCAGCCAAACACCCCCACTAGTTTACAGCACAGATACGCAGTATTTT	-	-	TRBJ2-3	TRBV4-3
CATSRDWTGTTGELFF	TGTGCCACCAGCAGAGACTGGACAGGGACGACCGGGGAGCTGTTTTTT	-	TRBD1	TRBJ2-2	TRBV15
CASSQEGTGPGNTIYF	TGTGCCAGCAGCCAAGAAGGAACGGGCCCTGGAAACACCATATATTTT	-	-	TRBJ1-3	TRBV3-1/TRBV3-2
CASSQVASGRAGTDTQYF	TGTGCCAGCAGCCAAGTAGCTAGCGGGAGGGCCGGAACAGATACGCAGTATTTT	-	TRBD2	TRBJ2-3	TRBV3-1/TRBV3-2